This entry lists 8 T cell receptor beta chains sequenced from one sample in a study of blood T cell repertoires in COVID-19. Only in-frame clones appear in the TCRdb table, and some are missing; sequencing was by immunoSEQ multiplex PCR. This table has roughly 380,000 clones, 87% appearing once. The material sequenced was PBMCs or T cells enriched from blood (not recorded which). The receptors were sampled from a woman aged 30 to 39 who had recovered from COVID-19.

The J gene is TRBJ1-5, the V gene TRBV27; 8 bases are shared with TRBD1. The CDR3 runs to 14 residues. The V and J ends lost 5 bases and 5 bases, in that order; junction bases with no gene match: 5. Looked up from germline, CDR1 is MNHEY and CDR2 is SMNVEV (reference sequence). CDR3 nucleotide sequence: TGTGCCAGCAGTCACCGGGACAGGTATCAGCCCCAGCATTTT. Protein: CASSHRDRYQPQHF.

The chain employs TRBV2 and TRBJ1-2, with 8 bases that match TRBD1. CDR3 length: 13 residues. Trimming cost V 5 bases and J 8 bases; bases outside gene matches: 7. Germline V gene sequence: CDR1 SNHLY, CDR2 FYNNEI. The CDR3 region has the DNA TGTGCCAGCAGTCATCAGGGGGCGCGGGGCTACACCTTC. Translation: CASSHQGARGYTF.

Only a few counts were recorded for this clone. The chain links TRBV10-3 to TRBJ2-1; D gene unclear. Germline CDR1 reads ENHRY; CDR2 reads SYGVKD. The ends were cut back, 8 bases at V and 0 bases at J, with 17 bases in the middle. There are 16 residues in the CDR3. CDR3 in DNA: TGTGCCATCCACCCGCAGTCAGAAAGCTCCTACAATGAGCAGTTCTTC. This encodes CAIHPQSESSYNEQFF.

J is TRBJ2-4 and V is TRBV28; D is possibly TRBD1 (6 bases). The germline CDR1 and CDR2 sequences are MDHEN and SYDVKM. The CDR3 runs 15 residues. V was pared by 3 bases and J by 4 bases, with 13 bases between. The CDR3 loop reads CASSLPTGTKNIQYF. DNA for the CDR3: TGTGCCAGCAGTTTGCCAACCGGGACAAAAAACATTCAGTACTTC.

The V call is TRBV28, the J call TRBJ1-1; 8 bases are shared with TRBD1. From germline, CDR1 is MDHEN and CDR2 SYDVKM. The CDR3 consists of 13 residues. Losses at the gene ends were 2 bases for V and 11 bases for J; bases not matched to a gene: 7. The CDR3 loop reads CASSLQGAFGAFF. For the CDR3, the DNA is TGTGCCAGCAGTTTACAGGGGGCTTTTGGGGCTTTCTTT.

V is TRBV27 and J is TRBJ2-5; perhaps TRBD2 as D (6 bases). Germline CDR1 reads MNHEY; CDR2 reads SMNVEV (reference sequence). V shed 3 bases and J shed 7 bases, with 18 bases lying between them. This CDR3 has 15 amino acids. The CDR3 loop is CASSLGRPGEGTQYF. DNA of the CDR3: TGTGCCAGCAGTTTGGGGCGACCGGGAGAAGGGACCCAGTACTTC.

In its sample, this clone was seen once. This chain uses TRBV27 with TRBJ2-1; TRBD1 is a possible D gene (6 bases). Between the trimmed V and J ends, which lost 7 bases and 10 bases, there was a span of 26 bases. This CDR3 has 16 residues. Per germline, CDR1 MNHEY and CDR2 SMNVEV (reference sequence). CDR3 coding DNA: TGTGCCAGCAAATTGAGTTCCGGGACACCCAGCCAAGAGCAGTTCTTC. This encodes CASKLSSGTPSQEQFF.

This chain links TRBV5-6 with TRBJ2-1, with D perhaps TRBD1 (6 bases). CDR3 length: 15 residues. V was cut by 2 bases and J by 11 bases, with 20 bases left in between. From germline, CDR1 is SGHDT and CDR2 YYEEEE. This chain's CDR3 is CASSFQGSVSAKQFF. CDR3 nucleotides: TGTGCCAGCAGCTTCCAGGGGAGCGTTAGCGCCAAGCAGTTCTTC.